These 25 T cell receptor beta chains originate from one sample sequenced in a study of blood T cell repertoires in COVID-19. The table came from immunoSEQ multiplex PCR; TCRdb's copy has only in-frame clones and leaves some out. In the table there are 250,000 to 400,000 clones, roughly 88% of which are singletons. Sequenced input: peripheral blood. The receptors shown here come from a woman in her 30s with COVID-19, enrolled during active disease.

The CDR3 loop is CASSRYTGGGGYTF. The CDR3 nucleotides read TGTGCCAGCAGCCGTTACACAGGGGGCGGGGGCTACACCTTC. The V call is TRBV9, the J call TRBJ1-2, with 9 bases fitting TRBD1. This CDR3 contains 14 residues. Germline lookup yields CDR1 SGDLS and CDR2 YYNGEE. With V trimmed by 4 bases and J by 8 bases, 9 bases remained unmatched.

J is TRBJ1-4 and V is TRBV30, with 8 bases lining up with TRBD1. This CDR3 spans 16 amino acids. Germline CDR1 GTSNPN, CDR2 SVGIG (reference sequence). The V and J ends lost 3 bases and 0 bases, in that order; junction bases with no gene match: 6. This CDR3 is CAWRAGQASTNEKLFF. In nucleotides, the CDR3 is TGTGCCTGGAGAGCGGGACAGGCCTCAACTAATGAAAAACTGTTTTTT.

In nucleotides, the CDR3 is TGTGCCAGTAGTATCGAACTAGCGCCCACAGATACGCAGTATTTT. As protein: CASSIELAPTDTQYF. V and J are TRBV19 and TRBJ2-3; 7 bases are shared with TRBD2. From germline, CDR1 is LNHDA and CDR2 SQIVND (reference sequence). J was trimmed by 2 bases and V by 3 bases; bases with no gene match: 5. There are 15 residues in the CDR3. The full variable domain, its missing parts supplied by reference TRBV19 and TRBJ2-3, is DGGITQSPKYLFRKEGQNVTLSCEQNLNHDAMYWYRQDPGQGLRLIYYSQIVNDFQKGDIAEGYSVSREKKESFPLTVTSAQKNPTAFYLCASSIELAPTDTQYFGPGTRLTVL.

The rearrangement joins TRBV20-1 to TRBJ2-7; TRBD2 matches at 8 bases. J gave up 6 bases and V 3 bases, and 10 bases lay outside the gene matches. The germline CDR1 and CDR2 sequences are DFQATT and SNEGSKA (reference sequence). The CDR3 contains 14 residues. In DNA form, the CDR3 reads TGCAGTGCTAGTAGCGGAGCGGGAGACGGCGAGCAGTACTTC. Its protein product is CSASSGAGDGEQYF.

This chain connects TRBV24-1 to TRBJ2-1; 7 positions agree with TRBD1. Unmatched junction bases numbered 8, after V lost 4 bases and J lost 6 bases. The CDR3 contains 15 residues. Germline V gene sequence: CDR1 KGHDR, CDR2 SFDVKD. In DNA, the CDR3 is TGTGCCACCAGTGACACAGGGGTTCGGGTCAATGAGCAGTTCTTC. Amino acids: CATSDTGVRVNEQFF.

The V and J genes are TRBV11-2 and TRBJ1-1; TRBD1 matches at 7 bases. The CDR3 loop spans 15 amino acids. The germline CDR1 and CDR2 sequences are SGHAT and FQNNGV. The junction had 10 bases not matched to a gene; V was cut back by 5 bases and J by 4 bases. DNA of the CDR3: TGTGCCAGCAGCCCAGACCAGGGGGATGGCACTGAAGCTTTCTTT. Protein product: CASSPDQGDGTEAFF.

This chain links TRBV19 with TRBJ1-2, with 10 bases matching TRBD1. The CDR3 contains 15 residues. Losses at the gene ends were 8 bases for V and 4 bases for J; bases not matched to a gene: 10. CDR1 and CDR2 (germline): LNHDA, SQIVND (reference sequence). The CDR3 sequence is CASSGQGTTAYGYTF. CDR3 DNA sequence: TGTGCCAGTTCGGGACAGGGGACTACAGCCTATGGCTACACCTTC.

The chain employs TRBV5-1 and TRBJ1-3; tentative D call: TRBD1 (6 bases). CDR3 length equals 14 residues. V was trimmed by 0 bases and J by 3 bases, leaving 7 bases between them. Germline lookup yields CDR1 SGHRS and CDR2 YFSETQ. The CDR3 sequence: CASSLGQDGNTIYF. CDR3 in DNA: TGCGCCAGCAGCTTGGGACAGGATGGAAACACCATATATTTT.

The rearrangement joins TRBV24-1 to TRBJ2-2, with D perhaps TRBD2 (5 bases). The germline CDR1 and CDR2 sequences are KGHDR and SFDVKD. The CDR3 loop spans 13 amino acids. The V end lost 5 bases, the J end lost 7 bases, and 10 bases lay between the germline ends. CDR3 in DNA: TGTGCCACCAGTGCGGGGTCCTACGGGGAGCTGTTTTTT. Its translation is CATSAGSYGELFF.

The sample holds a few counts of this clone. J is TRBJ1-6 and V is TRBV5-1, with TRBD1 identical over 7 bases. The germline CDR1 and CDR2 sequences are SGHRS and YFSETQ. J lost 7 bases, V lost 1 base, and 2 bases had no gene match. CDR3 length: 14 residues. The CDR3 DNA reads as TGCGCCAGCAGCTTGCAACAGGGGAATTCACCCCTCCACTTT. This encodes CASSLQQGNSPLHF.

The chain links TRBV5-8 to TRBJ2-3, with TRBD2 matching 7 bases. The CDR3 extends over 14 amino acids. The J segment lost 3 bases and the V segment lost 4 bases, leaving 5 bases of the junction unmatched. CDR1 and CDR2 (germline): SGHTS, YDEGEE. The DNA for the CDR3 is TGTGCCAGCAGCCTAGGGAGGGTGACAGATACGCAGTATTTT. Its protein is CASSLGRVTDTQYF.

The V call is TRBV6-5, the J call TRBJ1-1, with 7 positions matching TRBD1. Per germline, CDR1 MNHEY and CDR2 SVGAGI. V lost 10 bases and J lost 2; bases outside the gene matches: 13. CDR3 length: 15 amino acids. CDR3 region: CATLRDRRLNTEAFF. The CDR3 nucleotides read TGTGCCACCTTACGGGACAGACGACTAAACACTGAAGCTTTCTTT.

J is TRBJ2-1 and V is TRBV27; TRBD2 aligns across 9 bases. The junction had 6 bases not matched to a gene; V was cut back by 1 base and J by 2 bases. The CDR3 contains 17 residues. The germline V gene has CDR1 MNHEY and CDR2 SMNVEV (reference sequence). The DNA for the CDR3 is TGTGCCAGCAGTTTATTGGCTAGCGGGATGGCCTACAATGAGCAGTTCTTC. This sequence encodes CASSLLASGMAYNEQFF.

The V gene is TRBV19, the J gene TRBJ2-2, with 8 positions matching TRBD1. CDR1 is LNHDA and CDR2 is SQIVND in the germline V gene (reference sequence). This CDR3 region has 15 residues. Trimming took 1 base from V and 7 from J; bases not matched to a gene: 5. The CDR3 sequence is CASSIVQGAIGELFF. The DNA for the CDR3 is TGTGCCAGTAGTATAGTTCAGGGGGCGATCGGGGAGCTGTTTTTT.

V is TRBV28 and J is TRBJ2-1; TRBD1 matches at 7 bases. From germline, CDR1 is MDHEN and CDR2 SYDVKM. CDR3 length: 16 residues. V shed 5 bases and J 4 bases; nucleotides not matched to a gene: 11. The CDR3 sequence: CASSLSGDRAYNEQFF. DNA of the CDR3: TGTGCCAGCAGTCTTAGTGGGGACAGAGCGTACAATGAGCAGTTCTTC.

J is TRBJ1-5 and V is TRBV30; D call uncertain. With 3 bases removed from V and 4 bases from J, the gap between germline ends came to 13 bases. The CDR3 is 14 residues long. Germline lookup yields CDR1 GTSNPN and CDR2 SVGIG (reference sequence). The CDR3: CAWRGVGGNQPQHF. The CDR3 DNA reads TGTGCCTGGAGAGGAGTTGGAGGGAATCAGCCCCAGCATTTT.

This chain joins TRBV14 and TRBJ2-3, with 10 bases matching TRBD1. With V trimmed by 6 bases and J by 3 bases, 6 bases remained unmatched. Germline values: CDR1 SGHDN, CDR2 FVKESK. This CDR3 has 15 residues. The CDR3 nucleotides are TGTGCCAGCAGTCGGGACAGGGGCCTAACAGATACGCAGTATTTT. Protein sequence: CASSRDRGLTDTQYF.

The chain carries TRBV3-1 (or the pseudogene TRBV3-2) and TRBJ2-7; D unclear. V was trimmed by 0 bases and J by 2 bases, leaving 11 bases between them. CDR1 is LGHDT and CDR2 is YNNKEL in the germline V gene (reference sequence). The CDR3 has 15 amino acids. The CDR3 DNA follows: TGTGCCAGCAGCCAAGAGATAGACTTTCCCTACGAGCAGTACTTC. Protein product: CASSQEIDFPYEQYF.

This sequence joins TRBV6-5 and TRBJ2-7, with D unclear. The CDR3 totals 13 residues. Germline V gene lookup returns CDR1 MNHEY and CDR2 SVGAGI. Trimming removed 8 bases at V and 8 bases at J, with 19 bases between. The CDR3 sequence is CASFVAGFSQQYF. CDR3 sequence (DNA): TGTGCCAGCTTTGTAGCCGGCTTCAGTCAGCAGTACTTC.

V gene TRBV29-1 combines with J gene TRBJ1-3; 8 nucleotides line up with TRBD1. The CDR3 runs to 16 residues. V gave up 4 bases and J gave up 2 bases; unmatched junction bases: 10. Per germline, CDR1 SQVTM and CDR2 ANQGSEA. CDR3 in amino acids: CSVVQQGEDAGNTIYF. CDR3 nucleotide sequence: TGCAGCGTTGTCCAACAGGGGGAGGATGCTGGAAACACCATATATTTT.

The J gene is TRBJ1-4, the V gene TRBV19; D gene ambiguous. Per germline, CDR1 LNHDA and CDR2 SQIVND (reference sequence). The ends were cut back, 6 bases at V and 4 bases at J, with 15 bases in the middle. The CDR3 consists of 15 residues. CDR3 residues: CASSGRWTYNEKLFF. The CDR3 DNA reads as TGTGCCAGTAGCGGAAGGTGGACTTATAATGAAAAACTGTTTTTT.

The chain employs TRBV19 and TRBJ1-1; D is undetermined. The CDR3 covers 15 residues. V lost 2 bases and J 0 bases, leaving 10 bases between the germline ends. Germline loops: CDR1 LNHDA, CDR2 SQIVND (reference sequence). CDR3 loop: CASSISPAVNTEAFF. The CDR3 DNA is TGTGCCAGTAGTATATCCCCTGCAGTGAACACTGAAGCTTTCTTT.

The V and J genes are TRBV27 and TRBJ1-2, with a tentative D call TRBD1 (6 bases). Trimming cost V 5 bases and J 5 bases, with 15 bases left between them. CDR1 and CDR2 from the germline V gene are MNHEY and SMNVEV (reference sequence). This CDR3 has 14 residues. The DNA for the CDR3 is TGTGCCAGCAGTCAAACCCTCACAGGGTATGGCTACACCTTC. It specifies CASSQTLTGYGYTF.

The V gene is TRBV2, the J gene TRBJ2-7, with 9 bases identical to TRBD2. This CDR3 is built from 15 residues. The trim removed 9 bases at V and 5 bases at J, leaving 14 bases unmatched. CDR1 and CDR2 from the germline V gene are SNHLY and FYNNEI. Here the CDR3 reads CASQSGRHSSNEQYF. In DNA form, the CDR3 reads TGTGCCAGTCAGAGCGGGAGGCATTCGTCGAACGAGCAGTACTTC.

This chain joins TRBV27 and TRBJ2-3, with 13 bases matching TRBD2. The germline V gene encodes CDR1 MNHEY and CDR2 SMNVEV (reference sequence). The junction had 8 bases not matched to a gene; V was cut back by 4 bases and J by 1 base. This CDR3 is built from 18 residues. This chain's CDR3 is CASSSGLAGASGTDTQYF. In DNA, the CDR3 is TGTGCCAGCAGTTCCGGACTAGCGGGAGCCTCGGGCACAGATACGCAGTATTTT.